This record concerns one T cell receptor beta chain sequence. Its antigen remains unknown. This sample was included in a study of lymphopenia after photon versus proton radiotherapy. Study-wide results and limits: After the lymphocyte nadir, photon-treated repertoires showed oligoclonal expansion, especially of CD8+ Temra cells.

Clones were sequenced by immunoSEQ multiplex PCR, and TCRdb holds only the in-frame ones, with some missing. The top ten hold approximately 4.7% of the sample, which has 150,000 or so clones, roughly nine tenths seen once. The CDR3 sequence is 16 residues long. V lost 2 bases to trimming and J lost 2 bases; unmatched junction nucleotides: 5. The V gene's germline CDR1 is LGHNA and CDR2 YNFKEQ. The sequence was obtained from a man aged 50 or older with gastric cancer. The specimen was peripheral blood, collected from a patient treated with photon-based radiotherapy. This sequence joins TRBV4-2 and TRBJ1-5; 8 bases are shared with TRBD1. The CDR3 DNA reads TGTGCCAGCAGCCAATCAGACAGGGGCGGCAATCAGCCCCAGCATTTT. Translated: CASSQSDRGGNQPQHF.